The 26 T cell receptor beta chains below all came from one sample that was sequenced in a study of Graves' ophthalmopathy and Graves' hyperthyroidism. The study amplified TCR beta CDR3 regions using RNA transcripts. First-round RT-PCR relied on HTBI primers, and a second-round multiplex PCR came next. Each CDR3 protein gets one entry after TCRdb re-called the multiplex PCR reads with MiXCR. The repertoire holds about 500,000 distinct CDR3 sequences, with 35% to 45% as singletons. The specimen sequenced was peripheral blood or thyroid tissue (not recorded which). Every receptor here comes from an adult man with Graves' hyperthyroidism.

This clonotype was recorded many times. This chain joins TRBV20-1 and TRBJ2-2; D unclear. V shed 1 base and J shed 7 bases, with 7 bases lying between them. This CDR3 spans 12 amino acids. Germline assignment: CDR1 DFQATT and CDR2 SNEGSKA (reference sequence). CDR3 in DNA: TGCAGTGCTAGAGTTCTCGACGGGGAGCTGTTTTTT. It is translated as CSARVLDGELFF.

Regarding this clonotype: With a much larger clone just one base away, this may be a read error. J is TRBJ2-2 and V is TRBV20-1, with a possible D match to TRBD2 (6 bases). Germline CDR1 is DFQATT and CDR2 is SNEGSKA (reference sequence). Trimming shortened V by 3 bases and J by 0 bases, and 14 bases separated the two germline ends. There are 16 residues in the CDR3. The CDR3 bases are TGCAGTGCTAGCGGCCCGGGACTCACGAACACCGGGGAGCTGTTTTTT. This codes for CSASGPGLTNTGELFF.

This clonotype was seen more than once but under ten times. V and J are TRBV9 and TRBJ2-3; D may be TRBD2 (6 bases). V was trimmed by 0 bases and J by 0 bases, leaving 11 bases between them. The CDR3 contains 16 residues. Per germline, CDR1 SGDLS and CDR2 YYNGEE. CDR3 region: CASSVGSSGSTDTQYF. The CDR3 DNA is TGTGCCAGCAGCGTAGGGAGTAGCGGTAGCACAGATACGCAGTATTTT.

This clonotype was counted ten times or more. The rearrangement joins TRBV5-4 to TRBJ1-2; D gene ambiguous. The CDR3 covers 14 residues. The ends were cut back, 0 bases at V and 1 base at J, with 7 bases in the middle. CDR1 is SGHNT, CDR2 YYREEE, per germline (reference sequence). The CDR3 is CASSLDSYNYGYTF. As DNA, the CDR3 is TGTGCCAGCAGCTTGGACAGCTATAACTATGGCTACACCTTC.

In this sample, this clonotype turned up many times. This chain uses TRBV29-1 with TRBJ1-1; 12 bases line up with TRBD1. J was trimmed by 4 bases and V by 3 bases; bases with no gene match: 12. Germline V gene lookup returns CDR1 SQVTM and CDR2 ANQGSEA. The CDR3 covers 17 residues. CDR3 DNA sequence: TGCAGCGTTGATGGATCGGGACAGGGGGCTTCGTTCACTGAAGCTTTCTTT. This encodes CSVDGSGQGASFTEAFF. The full variable domain, its missing parts supplied by reference TRBV29-1 and TRBJ1-1, is SAVISQKPSRDICQRGTSLTIQCQVDSQVTMMFWYRQQPGQSLTLIATANQGSEATYESGFVIDKFPISRPNLTFSTLTVSNMSPEDSSIYLCSVDGSGQGASFTEAFFGQGTRLTVV.

As to this clonotype: One end of the junction is discordant with germline, which a read error may explain. The chain employs TRBV7-9 and TRBJ2-6, with 7 bases fitting TRBD1. This CDR3 has 13 residues. Germline V lookup: CDR1 SEHNR, CDR2 FQNEAQ (reference sequence). CDR3 sequence reads: CASSAQGSNTEAF. In nucleotides, the CDR3 is TGTGCCAGCAGCGCACAGGGGTCGAACACTGAAGCTTTC. The whole variable domain, filled in from reference TRBV7-9 and TRBJ2-6, reads DTGVSQNPRHKITKRGQNVTFRCDPISEHNRLYWYRQTLGQGPEFLTYFQNEAQLEKSRLLSDRFSAERPKGSFSTLEIQRTEQGDSAMYLCASSAQGSNTEAFGAGSRLTVL.

This clonotype was recorded many times. The chain joins TRBV19 to TRBJ1-2; no definite D call. The CDR3 loop spans 12 amino acids. V shed 10 bases and J shed 8 bases, with 17 bases lying between them. CDR1 is LNHDA and CDR2 is SQIVND in the germline V gene (reference sequence). CDR3 residues: CAIRRTAYGYTF. The DNA of the CDR3 is TGTGCCATCCGCCGAACAGCTTACGGCTACACCTTC.

This clonotype was counted a few times. This sequence joins TRBV5-1 and TRBJ2-5, with 7 bases matching TRBD1. CDR1 and CDR2 from the germline V gene are SGHRS and YFSETQ. The CDR3 consists of 13 residues. The V gene end was trimmed by 7 bases and the J gene end by 2 bases; junction bases not matched to a gene: 5. The CDR3 bases are TGCGCCAGCCTGCGGACAGGTCAAGAGACCCAGTACTTC. Its protein is CASLRTGQETQYF. The whole variable domain, remainder taken from reference TRBV5-1 and TRBJ2-5, is KAGVTQTPRYLIKTRGQQVTLSCSPISGHRSVSWYQQTPGQGLQFLFEYFSETQRNKGNFPGRFSGRQFSNSRSEMNVSTLELGDSALYLCASLRTGQETQYFGPGTRLLVL.

J is TRBJ2-7 and V is TRBV29-1; 7 positions agree with TRBD1. The CDR3 consists of 13 residues. V lost 8 bases and J lost 3; bases outside the gene matches: 10. Germline V gene lookup returns CDR1 SQVTM and CDR2 ANQGSEA. The CDR3 reads CSSSGDSNYEQYF. As DNA, the CDR3 is TGCAGCAGTTCAGGGGACAGCAACTACGAGCAGTACTTC.

This clonotype was counted many times. The chain employs TRBV27 and TRBJ2-7; 8 bases line up with TRBD1. CDR3 length: 15 residues. V lost 2 bases to trimming and J lost 3 bases; unmatched junction nucleotides: 6. Germline V CDR1 and CDR2: MNHEY, SMNVEV (reference sequence). This CDR3 reads CASSLISGQGYEQYF. DNA of the CDR3: TGTGCCAGCAGTTTAATATCCGGACAGGGCTACGAGCAGTACTTC.

This clonotype was seen at least ten times. The chain joins TRBV10-3 to TRBJ2-2; D gene ambiguous. Between the trimmed V and J ends, which lost 2 bases and 5 bases, there was a span of 0 bases. CDR3 length equals 11 residues. CDR1 is ENHRY and CDR2 is SYGVKD in the germline V gene. CDR3 nucleotide sequence: TGTGCCATCAGTGAGACCGGGGAGCTGTTTTTT. As protein: CAISETGELFF.

As concerns this clonotype: A much bigger clone sits one base away, suggesting this may be a read error. The rearrangement links TRBV9 to TRBJ1-2, with D hard to call. The CDR3 spans 14 residues. Germline V gene sequence: CDR1 SGDLS, CDR2 YYNGEE. CDR3 sequence: CASSPTWGNYGCTF. DNA of the CDR3: TGTGCCAGCAGCCCCACGTGGGGAAACTATGGCTGCACCTTC.

This clonotype was recorded a few times. The V and J genes are TRBV12-3 or TRBV12-4 and TRBJ2-5; 11 nucleotides agree with TRBD2. V lost 5 bases and J lost 2; bases outside the gene matches: 4. The CDR3 loop spans 15 amino acids. Here the CDR3 DNA reads TGTGCCAGCAGTCCGGGACTAGCGGCTCAAGAGACCCAGTACTTC. Translation gives CASSPGLAAQETQYF.

Worth noting for this clonotype: The CDR3 ends on some other residue instead of the conserved phenylalanine or tryptophan, so this is likely a read error. The DNA is omitted, as the CDR3 cannot be located on it reliably, and the CDR3 follows TCRdb's listing. The V and J genes are TRBV19 and TRBJ2-5; the D call of TRBD1 is as the table states it, not checked on the DNA. Germline loops: CDR1 LNHDA, CDR2 SQIVND (reference sequence). The length of the CDR3 is 8 amino acids, counting both ends. This CDR3 reads CASSRPRT.

V is TRBV4-1 and J is TRBJ1-1, with D perhaps TRBD1 (6 bases). V shed 1 base and J shed 0 bases, with 9 bases lying between them. This CDR3 is 15 amino acids long. Germline V gene data show CDR1 as MGHRA and CDR2 as YSYEKL. The DNA of the CDR3 is TGCGCCAGCAGCCAAGTACAGGGAATGAACACTGAAGCTTTCTTT. Translated: CASSQVQGMNTEAFF.

This clonotype came up many times. The genes are TRBV19 and TRBJ2-5, with a weak D call TRBD1 (5 bases). This CDR3 region has 13 residues. The V gene lost 5 bases and the J gene lost 0 bases, with 7 bases spanning the gap. CDR1 is LNHDA and CDR2 is SQIVND in the germline V gene (reference sequence). This CDR3 is CASSDSDQETQYF. In DNA, the CDR3 is TGTGCCAGTAGTGACAGTGACCAAGAGACCCAGTACTTC.

This rearrangement joins TRBV20-1 to TRBJ2-7; D possibly corresponds to TRBD2 (6 bases). Germline V gene lookup returns CDR1 DFQATT and CDR2 SNEGSKA (reference sequence). This CDR3 spans 11 amino acids. The V gene lost 3 bases and the J gene lost 6 bases, with 9 bases spanning the gap. CDR3 DNA: TGCAGTGCTAGGTTCGGGGGCGAGCAGTACTTC. Amino acids: CSARFGGEQYF.

This clonotype was counted a few times. This chain connects TRBV7-3 to TRBJ1-5; possible D gene TRBD1, 6 bases. The CDR3 extends over 15 amino acids. Germline CDR1 reads SGHTA; CDR2 reads FQGTGA. The V gene lost 5 bases and the J gene lost 5 bases, with 16 bases spanning the gap. CDR3 sequence: CASSGIGGGHQPQHF. Written as DNA, the CDR3 is TGTGCCAGCAGCGGAATTGGGGGGGGGCATCAGCCCCAGCATTTT.

The CDR3 loop is CASSTGALTDTQYF. Here the CDR3 DNA reads TGTGCCAGCAGTACGGGAGCCCTCACAGATACGCAGTATTTT. The V call is TRBV12-3 or TRBV12-4, the J call TRBJ2-3, with D possibly TRBD2 on 6 matching bases. Trimming shortened V by 5 bases and J by 2 bases, and 11 bases separated the two germline ends. The CDR3 is 14 residues long.

This clonotype was seen many times. The chain uses TRBV10-3 and TRBJ1-2; 9 nucleotides agree with TRBD1. Germline V CDR1 and CDR2: ENHRY, SYGVKD. V gave up 3 bases and J gave up 5 bases; unmatched junction bases: 7. The CDR3 runs 15 residues. CDR3 amino acids: CAISDPRTGAYGYTF. The DNA of the CDR3 is TGTGCCATCAGTGATCCTAGGACAGGGGCGTATGGCTACACCTTC.

The J gene is TRBJ2-2, the V gene TRBV7-6; no clear D. The germline V and J ends were trimmed by 8 bases and 6 bases, with 7 bases remaining between them. Per the germline V gene, CDR1 is SGHVS and CDR2 is FNYEAQ. The CDR3 sequence is 11 residues long. CDR3 in DNA: TGTGCCAGCGGATTAGCCGGGGAGCTGTTTTTT. Translated, it gives CASGLAGELFF.

The genes are TRBV9 and TRBJ2-7; the match to TRBD1 covers 9 bases. Per germline, CDR1 SGDLS and CDR2 YYNGEE. This CDR3 region has 16 residues. Trimming at V came to 0 bases and at J to 1 base, leaving 5 bases not matched to a gene. The CDR3 sequence: CASSVGGTGQSYEQYF. CDR3 nucleotide sequence: TGTGCCAGCAGCGTAGGGGGGACAGGGCAGTCCTACGAGCAGTACTTC.

There are many counts of this clonotype. The chain couples TRBV6-5 to TRBJ1-6, with D unresolved. Germline V gene lookup returns CDR1 MNHEY and CDR2 SVGAGI. V was cut by 5 bases and J by 6 bases, with 5 bases left in between. The CDR3 consists of 12 residues. The CDR3 DNA is TGTGCCAGCAGTACAGTTAATTCACCCCTCCACTTT. The encoded protein is CASSTVNSPLHF.

This chain uses TRBV3-1 with TRBJ1-5, with a tentative D call TRBD1 (5 bases). The V end was cut by 3 bases, the J end by 10 bases, with 13 bases between. The CDR3 is made up of 13 amino acids. Germline lookup yields CDR1 LGHDT and CDR2 YNNKEL (reference sequence). The CDR3 DNA is TGTGCCAGCAGCCAGCGGGGGGATGAACCCCAGCATTTT. As protein: CASSQRGDEPQHF.

The gene calls are TRBV5-6 and TRBJ1-2; D call uncertain. The CDR3 is made up of 15 amino acids. Trimming stripped 3 bases from V and 4 bases from J, with 16 bases between. Germline values: CDR1 SGHDT, CDR2 YYEEEE. The CDR3: CASSSLDVGGYGYTF. CDR3 nucleotide sequence: TGTGCCAGCAGCTCGTTGGACGTGGGCGGCTATGGCTACACCTTC.

V usage is TRBV7-2 and J usage is TRBJ2-3, with no clear D. The V gene's germline CDR1 is SGHTA and CDR2 FQGNSA. V was shortened by 4 bases and J by 6 bases, with 11 bases between the two germline ends. This CDR3 has 13 residues. The DNA of the CDR3 is TGTGCCAGCAGCTCAACATTCCAGGATACGCAGTATTTT. This translates into CASSSTFQDTQYF.